The entry that follows covers one T cell receptor (beta chain) sequence. Its antigen is as yet unknown. TCRdb analysed the reads with MiXCR anew, one entry per CDR3 protein. The sample carries fewer than 900,000 distinct CDR3 sequences, just under 30% recorded once. CDR3 length equals 15 residues. Germline V lookup: CDR1 MGHDK, CDR2 SYGVNS. Trimming left V 2 bases short and J 1 base short, with 11 bases between. This entry comes from a study of T cell repertoires in cytomegalovirus infection. As for the study in general: Evidence of both CMV infection and a matching HLA type came from public TCR beta signatures.

This sequence joins TRBV25-1 and TRBJ2-5; maybe TRBD1 (6 bases). The starting material was cultured CD8+ T cells from PBMCs, obtained from culture after CMV antigen stimulation. This clonotype was sampled from a human donor in good health (CMV status not recorded). Some clones in this sample may be carry-over from other donors' samples. CDR3 amino acids: CASSEEDSPQETQYF. As DNA, the CDR3 is TGTGCCAGCAGTGAAGAGGACAGTCCCCAAGAGACCCAGTACTTC.